The rows below give T cell receptor beta chains drawn from one sample of a study of early T cells in non-severe SARS-CoV-2 infection. A single record per CDR3 protein comes from TCRdb applying MiXCR to the 5' RACE reads. The sample has approximately 66,000 distinct CDR3 sequences; under 15% are singletons. The specimen sequenced was whole blood. All receptors derive from an adult who was a healthcare worker with PCR-confirmed SARS-CoV-2 infection or an uninfected control (not recorded which). Each CDR3 is given with its conserved first and last residue. D genes are given only for firm matches. Clone size is given for some rows only: seen once, a few or many times, or a class if the clone is expanded.

V gene,D gene,J gene,CDR3 length,clone size,CDR3 protein,CDR3 DNA
TRBV5-5,NA,TRBJ1-1,11,many,CASSLRLEAFF,TGTGCCAGCAGCTTACGACTTGAAGCTTTCTTT
TRBV7-9,NA,TRBJ1-1,14,many,CASSFQPRDGEAFF,TGTGCCAGCAGCTTTCAACCCCGGGACGGCGAAGCTTTCTTT
TRBV10-3,NA,TRBJ2-5,14,NA,CAISDHKGRETQYF,TGTGCCATCAGTGATCATAAAGGGCGGGAGACCCAGTACTTC
TRBV12-5,TRBD1,TRBJ2-5,15,few,CASGLGTGLGETQYF,TGTGCTAGTGGTTTGGGGACAGGGCTGGGTGAGACCCAGTACTTC
TRBV4-3,NA,TRBJ1-2,16,many,CASSQDLYGVGNGYTF,TGCGCCAGCAGCCAAGATCTATACGGGGTTGGGAATGGCTACACCTTC
TRBV7-9,NA,TRBJ2-3,14,many,CASSLAGVTDTQYF,TGTGCCAGCAGCTTAGCCGGGGTCACAGATACGCAGTATTTT
TRBV24-1,NA,TRBJ2-3,13,NA,CATSDLGTDTQYF,TGTGCCACCAGTGATTTAGGCACAGATACGCAGTATTTT
TRBV19,NA,TRBJ2-1,14,NA,CASNMGNSYNEQFF,TGTGCCAGTAACATGGGAAACTCCTACAATGAGCAGTTCTTC
TRBV6-2/TRBV6-3,NA,TRBJ2-5,15,few,CASSYSAGGDETQYF,TGTGCCAGCAGTTACTCGGCGGGCGGGGACGAGACCCAGTACTTC
TRBV12-5,TRBD1,TRBJ1-5,17,NA,CASGLVVGTGDNQPQHF,TGTGCTAGTGGTTTGGTCGTAGGGACAGGGGACAATCAGCCCCAGCATTTT
TRBV11-2,TRBD2,TRBJ2-7,15,many,CASSPGLADTYEQYF,TGTGCCAGCAGCCCAGGACTAGCGGACACCTACGAGCAGTACTTC
TRBV9,NA,TRBJ1-1,15,few,CASSGKIGDYTEAFF,TGTGCCAGCAGCGGTAAGATAGGGGATTACACTGAAGCTTTCTTT
TRBV5-6,TRBD1,TRBJ2-7,15,few,CASSSGRQGLYEQYF,TGTGCCAGCAGTTCGGGAAGACAGGGCCTCTACGAGCAGTACTTC
TRBV29-1,NA,TRBJ2-3,12,few,CSVGPGADTQYF,TGCAGCGTTGGCCCCGGGGCGGATACGCAGTATTTT
TRBV5-1,NA,TRBJ1-1,14,NA,CASSLFTGNSEAFF,TGCGCCAGCAGCTTGTTTACTGGAAACTCTGAAGCTTTCTTT
TRBV20-1,NA,TRBJ2-3,13,few,CSAPRVDTDTQYF,TGCAGTGCTCCCAGGGTAGACACAGATACGCAGTATTTT
TRBV20-1,TRBD1,TRBJ2-7,14,few,CSVPSGQGSYEQYF,TGCAGTGTTCCCTCGGGACAGGGCTCCTACGAGCAGTACTTC
TRBV5-1,TRBD1,TRBJ2-7,13,NA,CASSPRQGSEQYF,TGCGCCAGCAGCCCAAGACAGGGAAGCGAGCAGTACTTC
TRBV5-1,NA,TRBJ2-3,14,few,CASNSGGNTDTQYF,TGCGCCAGCAACTCCGGGGGCAACACAGATACGCAGTATTTT
TRBV19,NA,TRBJ2-1,13,few,CASSISRYNEQFF,TGTGCCAGTAGTATAAGCCGTTACAATGAGCAGTTCTTC
TRBV25-1,NA,TRBJ1-2,14,NA,CASSEWTDNVGYTF,TGTGCCAGCAGTGAATGGACGGATAATGTTGGCTACACCTTC
TRBV6-5,TRBD2,TRBJ2-7,15,many,CASSTGVAGVYEQYF,TGTGCCAGCAGTACAGGGGTAGCGGGAGTCTACGAGCAGTACTTC
TRBV13,NA,TRBJ1-1,13,many,CASSLVGRTEAFF,TGTGCCAGCAGCTTAGTAGGACGTACTGAAGCTTTCTTT
TRBV30,NA,TRBJ1-2,13,many,CAWSPRGADGYTF,TGTGCCTGGAGCCCCAGGGGCGCGGACGGCTACACCTTC
TRBV11-3,TRBD2,TRBJ2-3,16,NA,CASSLGRREAPDTQYF,TGTGCCAGCAGCTTAGGACGGCGGGAGGCCCCAGATACGCAGTATTTT
TRBV20-1,NA,TRBJ1-5,12,many,CSARQGDQPQHF,TGCAGTGCTAGACAGGGTGATCAGCCCCAGCATTTT
TRBV7-2,TRBD1,TRBJ2-3,15,NA,CASSGQGMGTDTQYF,TGTGCCAGCAGCGGACAGGGGATGGGGACAGATACGCAGTATTTT